The 3 T cell receptor beta chains given below trace back to one sample, sequenced in a study of radiotherapy plus CTLA-4 blockade in lung cancer. The repertoire was sequenced with immunoSEQ multiplex PCR; TCRdb's copy has only in-frame clones and lacks some. Among under 50,000 clones listed, about 86% were seen once. Sample: peripheral blood, taken from a patient treated with radiotherapy plus ipilimumab. The receptors come from a human donor with non-small cell lung cancer whose response to radiotherapy plus ipilimumab could not be evaluated.

The V call is TRBV4-2, the J call TRBJ2-2, with a possible D match to TRBD2 (5 bases). The V gene lost 0 bases and the J gene lost 3 bases, with 11 bases spanning the gap. The CDR3 is 16 residues long. Germline CDR1 and CDR2: LGHNA and YNFKEQ. The CDR3 spells CASSQELAGHTGELFF. CDR3 nucleotide sequence: TGTGCCAGCAGCCAAGAATTGGCGGGTCACACCGGGGAGCTGTTTTTT.

The gene calls are TRBV7-6 and TRBJ2-1; no definite D call. The CDR3 spans 12 residues. V lost 5 bases, J lost 10 bases, and 12 bases lay in between. Germline loops: CDR1 SGHVS, CDR2 FNYEAQ. In DNA, the CDR3 is TGTGCCAGCAGCCCAAGTGGCCGAGAGCAGTTCTTC. It codes for CASSPSGREQFF.

The chain has TRBV7-2 and TRBJ2-1; no clear D gene. CDR1 is SGHTA and CDR2 is FQGNSA in the germline V gene. Trimming took off 6 bases at V and 7 bases at J, with 7 bases between the two ends. The CDR3 extends over 11 amino acids. DNA for the CDR3: TGTGCCAGCAGTTATTTGAATGAGCAGTTCTTC. It is translated as CASSYLNEQFF.